The TCR beta chain under discussion was sequenced for a study of blood T cell repertoires in COVID-19. The protocol was immunoSEQ multiplex PCR, while the TCRdb copy is restricted to in-frame clones and leaves out a portion. The sample carries more than 50,000 clones, roughly 89% recorded once. Germline CDR1 is SGHTA and CDR2 is FQGNSA. The V and J ends lost 6 bases and 14 bases respectively, with 23 bases between them. The CDR3 is 14 residues long. The sample taken for sequencing was peripheral blood. The rearrangement uses TRBV7-2 and TRBJ2-1; D possibly corresponds to TRBD2 (6 bases). This TCR was sampled from a man in his 60s with active COVID-19. CDR3 region: CASRLEWLAGSEFF. DNA of the CDR3: TGTGCCAGCAGGCTAGAGTGGCTGGCGGGATCCGAGTTCTTC.